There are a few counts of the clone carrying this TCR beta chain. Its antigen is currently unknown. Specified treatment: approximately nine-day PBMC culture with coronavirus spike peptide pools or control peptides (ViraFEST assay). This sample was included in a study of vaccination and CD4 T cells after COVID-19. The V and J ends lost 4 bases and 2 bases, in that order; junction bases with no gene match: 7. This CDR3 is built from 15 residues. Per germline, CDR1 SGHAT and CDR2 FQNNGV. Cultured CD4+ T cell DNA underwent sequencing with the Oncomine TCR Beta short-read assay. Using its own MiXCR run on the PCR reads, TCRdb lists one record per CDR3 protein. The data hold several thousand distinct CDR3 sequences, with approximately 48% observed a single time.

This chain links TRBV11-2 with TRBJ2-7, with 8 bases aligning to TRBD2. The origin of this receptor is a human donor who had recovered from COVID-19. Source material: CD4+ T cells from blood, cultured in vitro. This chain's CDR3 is CASSSLTGGPYEQYF. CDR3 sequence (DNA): TGTGCCAGCAGCTCCCTGACGGGGGGGCCCTACGAGCAGTACTTC.